Each of the 27 T cell receptor beta chains below was sequenced from the same sample in a study of blood T cell repertoires in COVID-19. Assay used: immunoSEQ multiplex PCR; TCRdb lists only in-frame clones, some missing. The sample lists approximately 120,000 clones, 70% to 90% occurring once. Sequencing was performed on peripheral blood. The receptor source for this set is a human donor in a cohort sampled during active COVID-19.

CDR3 in amino acids: CASSTGTSGPNEQFF. As DNA, the CDR3 is TGTGCCAGCAGTACCGGGACTAGCGGCCCCAATGAGCAGTTCTTC. The chain uses TRBV7-6 and TRBJ2-1, with TRBD2 matching over 11 bases. The V gene's germline CDR1 is SGHVS and CDR2 FNYEAQ. The ends lost 6 bases at V and 6 bases at J; junction bases unmatched: 7. This CDR3 spans 15 amino acids.

This clone was observed a few times. The V and J genes are TRBV5-4 and TRBJ2-5; D is perhaps TRBD2 (6 bases). V lost 4 bases and J 3 bases, leaving 16 bases between the germline ends. In germline, CDR1 is SGHNT, CDR2 YYREEE (reference sequence). CDR3 length: 15 residues. The CDR3: CASSGWDSGKETQYF. CDR3 in DNA: TGTGCCAGCAGCGGCTGGGACTCGGGGAAAGAGACCCAGTACTTC. The variable domain in full, completed from reference TRBV5-4 and TRBJ2-5, reads ETGVTQSPTHLIKTRGQQVTLRCSSQSGHNTVSWYQQALGQGPQFIFQYYREEENGRGNFPPRFSGLQFPNYSSELNVNALELDDSALYLCASSGWDSGKETQYFGPGTRLLVL.

The chain is built from TRBV10-1 and TRBJ2-1; TRBD1 matches at 9 bases. Per germline, CDR1 WNHNN and CDR2 SYGVQD (reference sequence). After removal of 9 bases from V and 8 bases from J, the junction contained 8 bases not matched to a gene. The CDR3 loop spans 13 amino acids. The CDR3 sequence: CASGTGNRDEQFF. The CDR3 DNA follows: TGCGCCAGTGGGACAGGGAATCGGGATGAGCAGTTCTTC.

The V and J genes are TRBV18 and TRBJ2-1; 12 bases agree with TRBD2. CDR3 length: 16 amino acids. The junction had 8 bases not matched to a gene; V was cut back by 3 bases and J by 8 bases. The germline gives CDR1 KGHSH, CDR2 LQKENI. Written as DNA, the CDR3 is TGTGCCAGCTCACCGACTAGCGGGAGAGGGGGTGATGAGCAGTTCTTC. Protein product: CASSPTSGRGGDEQFF.

CDR3 in DNA: TGCGCCAGCAGCCAAGAGGTGACATTAACCTACGAGCAGTACTTC. Translated: CASSQEVTLTYEQYF. The chain has TRBV4-1 and TRBJ2-7, with D uncertain. The CDR3 length is 15 residues. V was clipped by 0 bases and J by 2 bases, with 11 bases between them. CDR1 MGHRA and CDR2 YSYEKL come from the germline V gene.

This chain uses TRBV5-1 with TRBJ1-2; D perhaps matches TRBD1 (5 bases). The ends were cut back, 4 bases at V and 4 bases at J, with 41 bases in the middle. This CDR3 contains 23 residues. Germline V CDR1 and CDR2: SGHRS, YFSETQ. CDR3 residues: CASSAGEGRGSGARVIQAYGYTF. CDR3 coding DNA: TGCGCCAGCAGCGCCGGGGAGGGACGTGGATCCGGGGCGCGAGTGATCCAAGCCTATGGCTACACCTTC.

The J gene is TRBJ1-6, the V gene TRBV7-2, with D maybe TRBD1 (6 bases). Germline V lookup: CDR1 SGHTA, CDR2 FQGNSA. Trimming took 3 bases from V and 7 from J, leaving 7 bases between them. This CDR3 is 13 amino acids long. The CDR3 bases are TGTGCCAGCAGCTTTACAGGGAATTCACCCCTCCACTTT. Translating it yields CASSFTGNSPLHF. Using reference TRBV7-2 and TRBJ1-6 for the parts outside the CDR3, the full variable domain is GAGVSQSPSNKVTEKGKDVELRCDPISGHTALYWYRQSLGQGLEFLIYFQGNSAPDKSGLPSDRFSAERTGGSVSTLTIQRTQQEDSAVYLCASSFTGNSPLHFGNGTRLTVT.

The CDR3 nucleotides are TGTGCCACCAGTGATTTGGCTAGCGGGGGCTCCTACAATGAGCAGTTCTTC. Residues: CATSDLASGGSYNEQFF. The genes are TRBV24-1 and TRBJ2-1; 10 nucleotides align to TRBD2. Looked up from germline, CDR1 is KGHDR and CDR2 is SFDVKD. The CDR3 loop spans 17 amino acids. The V segment lost 0 bases and the J segment 0 bases; nucleotides outside the gene matches: 1.

The rearrangement uses TRBV18 and TRBJ1-2; 7 nucleotides agree with TRBD1. CDR1 KGHSH and CDR2 LQKENI come from the germline V gene. The ends lost 3 bases at V and 4 bases at J; junction bases unmatched: 5. The CDR3 loop spans 14 amino acids. This CDR3 reads CASSPQGQTYGYTF. The CDR3 DNA sequence: TGTGCCAGCTCACCCCAGGGACAGACCTATGGCTACACCTTC.

The chain joins TRBV5-4 to TRBJ2-2; 12 bases line up with TRBD2. CDR3 size: 19 residues. Looked up from germline, CDR1 is SGHNT and CDR2 is YYREEE (reference sequence). V shed 2 bases and J 5 bases; nucleotides not matched to a gene: 13. As DNA, the CDR3 is TGTGCCAGCAGCTTCCGGCTAGCGGGAGGGCCGTTGGGGACCGGGGAGCTGTTTTTT. Translating gives CASSFRLAGGPLGTGELFF.

V gene TRBV5-8 combines with J gene TRBJ2-7; D is unclear. Germline V gives CDR1 SGHTS, CDR2 YDEGEE. The CDR3 is 14 amino acids. Trimming left V 0 bases short and J 9 bases short, with 16 bases between. The CDR3 protein is CASSLASRFPVQYF. The CDR3 nucleotides read TGTGCCAGCAGCTTGGCCAGCAGGTTCCCGGTGCAGTACTTC.

This chain connects TRBV6-5 to TRBJ2-2; 9 nucleotides match TRBD1. Trimming removed 0 bases from V and 9 bases from J; junction bases left unmatched: 8. The CDR3 contains 16 residues. Germline V lookup: CDR1 MNHEY, CDR2 SVGAGI. CDR3 protein: CASSYSGTGTRRELFF. CDR3 DNA: TGTGCCAGCAGTTACTCCGGGACAGGGACGAGGAGGGAGCTGTTTTTT.

The chain couples TRBV10-2 to TRBJ2-1; 9 positions agree with TRBD2. V was clipped by 2 bases and J by 0 bases; unmatched bases: 11. Germline V gene sequence: CDR1 WSHSY, CDR2 SAAADI. The CDR3 length is 19 residues. The CDR3 region is CASSERIGGGVSSYNEQFF. CDR3 bases: TGCGCCAGCAGTGAGAGGATCGGCGGGGGGGTTAGCTCCTACAATGAGCAGTTCTTC.

This clone was observed once. The chain combines TRBV3-1 (or the pseudogene TRBV3-2) with TRBJ1-4; perhaps TRBD1 as D (6 bases). Trimming stripped 2 bases from V and 10 bases from J, with 8 bases between. The germline V gene encodes CDR1 LGHDT and CDR2 YNNKEL (reference sequence). This CDR3 contains 12 residues. The CDR3 DNA reads TGTGCCAGCAGCCAAACAGGGAGAAAACTGTTTTTT. It specifies CASSQTGRKLFF.

The chain employs TRBV7-2 and TRBJ2-7; a weak D match, TRBD2 (7 bases). V dropped 6 bases and J dropped 0 bases, with 15 bases sitting between them. The germline V gene encodes CDR1 SGHTA and CDR2 FQGNSA. The CDR3 is made up of 15 amino acids. This CDR3 reads CASRINGGPSYEQYF. The CDR3 DNA reads as TGTGCCAGCAGAATAAACGGGGGGCCCTCCTACGAGCAGTACTTC.

V and J are TRBV5-1 and TRBJ1-6; tentatively, D is TRBD1 (6 bases). V lost 4 bases, J lost 7 bases, and 12 bases lay in between. The CDR3 has 14 residues. CDR1 and CDR2 (germline): SGHRS, YFSETQ. The CDR3 loop reads CASSLGQTNSPLHF. The CDR3 region has the DNA TGCGCCAGCAGCCTCGGACAGACGAATTCACCCCTCCACTTT.

The chain recombines TRBV28 with TRBJ2-7; 7 positions match TRBD2. V was clipped by 7 bases and J by 4 bases; unmatched bases: 13. This CDR3 contains 15 residues. Germline values: CDR1 MDHEN, CDR2 SYDVKM. Written as DNA, the CDR3 is TGTGCCAGCACTCCCGGGAGGACCGGAGCATACGAGCAGTACTTC. Protein product: CASTPGRTGAYEQYF.

This chain connects TRBV6-1 to TRBJ2-7; 7 bases are shared with TRBD2. Losses at the gene ends were 2 bases for V and 0 bases for J; bases not matched to a gene: 4. In germline, CDR1 is MNHNS, CDR2 SASEGT. The CDR3 is made up of 15 amino acids. The CDR3 sequence: CASSESGTTSYEQYF. CDR3 bases: TGTGCCAGCAGTGAAAGCGGGACCACCTCCTACGAGCAGTACTTC.

V gene TRBV15 combines with J gene TRBJ2-7; 7 nucleotides line up with TRBD1. V shed 3 bases and J 7 bases; nucleotides not matched to a gene: 3. The CDR3 sequence is 12 residues long. The germline gives CDR1 LNHNV, CDR2 YYDKDF (reference sequence). The CDR3 DNA sequence: TGTGCCACCAGCAGGAACAGGGGAGAGCAGTACTTC. Encoded protein: CATSRNRGEQYF.

This clone was recorded a few times. The CDR3 loop is CASSDVQGGGNTEAFF. The CDR3 DNA reads as TGCGCCAGCAGTGATGTTCAAGGAGGAGGAAACACTGAAGCTTTCTTT. The chain recombines TRBV10-1 with TRBJ1-1; D unclear. The CDR3 extends over 16 amino acids. CDR1 and CDR2 from the germline V gene are WNHNN and SYGVQD (reference sequence). Trimming shortened V by 3 bases and J by 2 bases, and 16 bases separated the two germline ends.

The V and J genes are TRBV3-1 (or the pseudogene TRBV3-2) and TRBJ2-7; 10 bases align to TRBD2. From germline, CDR1 is LGHDT and CDR2 YNNKEL (reference sequence). The CDR3 has 17 residues. With 2 bases clipped from V and 0 bases from J, the junction kept 7 bases outside the gene matches. Here the CDR3 reads CASSQRLAGPLSYEQYF. The DNA for the CDR3 is TGTGCCAGCAGCCAACGACTAGCGGGCCCTCTCTCCTACGAGCAGTACTTC.

This clone was detected once. The chain recombines TRBV2 with TRBJ1-5; D gene unclear. Trimming removed 7 bases at V and 7 bases at J, with 14 bases between. The germline gives CDR1 SNHLY, CDR2 FYNNEI. The CDR3 has 13 residues. The CDR3 loop is CASKVGVRQPQHF. CDR3 nucleotides: TGTGCCAGCAAGGTCGGGGTGAGGCAGCCCCAGCATTTT.

V is TRBV11-2 and J is TRBJ2-7; maybe TRBD2 (7 bases). Germline lookup yields CDR1 SGHAT and CDR2 FQNNGV. The CDR3 loop spans 16 amino acids. Trimming stripped 1 base from V and 3 bases from J, with 16 bases between. CDR3 loop: CASSLVGGGPFYEQYF. The CDR3 DNA sequence: TGTGCCAGCAGCTTAGTGGGCGGGGGCCCCTTCTACGAGCAGTACTTC.

This chain uses TRBV6-1 with TRBJ2-7; 8 bases map to TRBD2. This CDR3 has 15 residues. Germline CDR1 is MNHNS and CDR2 is SASEGT. J lost 3 bases, V lost 1 base, and 5 bases had no gene match. This CDR3 is CASSEGLLAVYEQYF. CDR3 DNA: TGTGCCAGCAGTGAAGGTTTACTAGCGGTCTACGAGCAGTACTTC.

The V and J genes are TRBV5-1 and TRBJ1-2; D may be TRBD1 (6 bases). Trimming removed 4 bases from V and 7 bases from J, with 11 bases in between. The CDR3 sequence is 12 residues long. Germline V gene sequence: CDR1 SGHRS, CDR2 YFSETQ. The CDR3: CASSPARGGYTF. The CDR3 DNA reads TGCGCCAGCAGCCCGGCCAGGGGTGGCTACACCTTC. Together with reference TRBV5-1 and TRBJ1-2, the CDR3 gives the full variable domain: KAGVTQTPRYLIKTRGQQVTLSCSPISGHRSVSWYQQTPGQGLQFLFEYFSETQRNKGNFPGRFSGRQFSNSRSEMNVSTLELGDSALYLCASSPARGGYTFGSGTRLTVV.

This chain connects TRBV5-5 to TRBJ2-7, with 10 bases that match TRBD1. In germline, CDR1 is SGHKS, CDR2 YYEKEE (reference sequence). Trimming removed 5 bases from V and 4 bases from J; junction bases left unmatched: 9. CDR3 length equals 15 residues. The CDR3 region is CASSTPGQGTYEQYF. DNA for the CDR3: TGTGCCAGCAGTACGCCGGGACAGGGGACTTACGAGCAGTACTTC.

J is TRBJ1-1 and V is TRBV5-1; 10 nucleotides match TRBD1. V shed 5 bases, J shed 4 bases, and the junction held 8 bases outside the gene matches. Germline lookup yields CDR1 SGHRS and CDR2 YFSETQ. This CDR3 has 15 residues. CDR3 DNA: TGCGCCAGCAGTCAGACAGGGGGCGCGGTCACTGAAGCTTTCTTT. Translated, it gives CASSQTGGAVTEAFF.